This TCR beta chain was identified during a study of blood T cell repertoires in COVID-19. Across the study: Symptom resolution, clearance, or two negative PCRs marked the recovered donors of Cohort 3.

Recruits, aged about 18 to 90 years, lived in 24 US areas. V lost 4 bases and J 0 bases, leaving 17 bases between the germline ends. CDR1 is SGHDT and CDR2 is YYEEEE in the germline V gene. This CDR3 has 17 amino acids. Method: immunoSEQ multiplex PCR; TCRdb's copy keeps in-frame clones and lacks some. This table holds under 400,000 clones, around 87% found once. The V call is TRBV5-6, the J call TRBJ2-1; the D gene is possibly TRBD2 (5 bases). The clonotype originates from a man between 40 and 49 years old in a cohort exposed to, infected with or recovered from COVID-19 (not recorded which). The sample taken for sequencing was PBMCs or T cells enriched from blood (not recorded which). Here the CDR3 reads CASSVRRTRRSYNEQFF. The CDR3 DNA sequence: TGTGCCAGCAGCGTACGCCGGACTCGTCGCTCCTACAATGAGCAGTTCTTC.